These 17 T cell receptor beta chains originate from one sample sequenced in a study of blood T cell repertoires in COVID-19. Produced via immunoSEQ multiplex PCR; TCRdb's table is partial and in-frame only. The table shows approximately 120,000 clones, with about four fifths occurring only once. The sequenced sample consisted of peripheral blood. These receptor sequences come from a man aged 25 to 40 with COVID-19, enrolled during active disease.

The chain combines TRBV7-3 with TRBJ2-2; TRBD1 matches 7 bases. Germline trimming cut 5 bases from V and 0 bases from J; bases unmatched to any gene: 3. The V gene's germline CDR1 is SGHTA and CDR2 FQGTGA. This CDR3 is built from 15 residues. Here the CDR3 DNA reads TGTGCCAGCAGCCAAGGGACAGCGAACACCGGGGAGCTGTTTTTT. Translation: CASSQGTANTGELFF.

V is TRBV27 and J is TRBJ2-3, with 7 bases fitting TRBD2. The CDR3 covers 16 residues. Per the germline V gene, CDR1 is MNHEY and CDR2 is SMNVEV (reference sequence). V lost 0 bases, J lost 5 bases, and 8 bases stayed unmatched. The CDR3 loop reads CASSLSWGRALDTQYF. The CDR3 DNA reads TGTGCCAGCAGTTTATCTTGGGGGAGGGCTCTAGATACGCAGTATTTT.

The chain is built from TRBV5-8 and TRBJ2-5, with 11 bases matching TRBD1. Germline values: CDR1 SGHTS, CDR2 YDEGEE. This CDR3 has 15 residues. V shed 4 bases, J shed 6 bases, and the junction held 8 bases outside the gene matches. CDR3 sequence: CASSPRTGGGKTQYF. CDR3 nucleotides: TGTGCCAGCAGCCCCCGGACAGGGGGCGGAAAGACCCAGTACTTC.

The V and J genes are TRBV21-1 and TRBJ2-7; the table calls TRBD1, which could not be checked here. TRBV21-1 is a pseudogene segment. This CDR3 has 15 residues. CDR3 DNA sequence: TGTGCCAGCAGCAAAGGCCAGGGGGGTCCCTACGAGCAGTACTTC. Translating gives CASSKGQGGPYEQYF.

The chain combines TRBV3-1 (or the pseudogene TRBV3-2) with TRBJ1-2; the match to TRBD1 covers 10 bases. V lost 1 base and J lost 3; bases outside the gene matches: 2. CDR3 length equals 15 residues. In germline, CDR1 is LGHDT, CDR2 YNNKEL (reference sequence). The CDR3 DNA is TGTGCCAGCAGCCAAGGACAGGGGGCAGACTATGGCTACACCTTC. This gives the protein CASSQGQGADYGYTF.

This clone was observed a handful of times. The CDR3 bases are TGTGCCAGCAGTGATCGGCAGGTCTATGGCTACACCTTC. This gives the protein CASSDRQVYGYTF. The chain joins TRBV2 to TRBJ1-2; D not certain. Germline CDR1 is SNHLY and CDR2 is FYNNEI. The V end lost 3 bases, the J end lost 4 bases, and 9 bases lay between the germline ends. The length of the CDR3 is 13 residues.

The chain combines TRBV5-8 with TRBJ1-3; D unresolved. Germline CDR1 SGHTS, CDR2 YDEGEE. Trimming left V 2 bases short and J 8 bases short, with 14 bases between. CDR3 length: 14 amino acids. CDR3 residues: CASSFQVTVDTIYF. The DNA of the CDR3 is TGTGCCAGCAGCTTTCAGGTGACGGTTGACACCATATATTTT.

This sequence joins TRBV5-8 and TRBJ2-7, with TRBD2 identical over 7 bases. With V trimmed by 4 bases and J by 3 bases, 4 bases remained unmatched. CDR3 length: 13 residues. Germline lookup yields CDR1 SGHTS and CDR2 YDEGEE. For the CDR3, the DNA is TGTGCCAGCAGCCCGGGACTACGCTACGAGCAGTACTTC. Translating gives CASSPGLRYEQYF.

The chain combines TRBV19 with TRBJ2-7; TRBD1 might be the D (5 bases). From germline, CDR1 is LNHDA and CDR2 SQIVND (reference sequence). The CDR3 runs 15 residues. Trimming removed 5 bases from V and 2 bases from J, with 16 bases in between. As DNA, the CDR3 is TGTGCCAGTAGTTATACGGCAGGGCGAACCTACGAGCAGTACTTC. It translates to CASSYTAGRTYEQYF.

DNA for the CDR3: TGTGCCTGGAAGGGGGACCACAGGGGCGTTGGGTCAGATACGCAGTATTTT. Translation: CAWKGDHRGVGSDTQYF. This chain joins TRBV30 and TRBJ2-3; 7 nucleotides line up with TRBD1. With V trimmed by 4 bases and J by 4 bases, 17 bases remained unmatched. This CDR3 comprises 17 residues. Germline-derived CDR1 and CDR2 are GTSNPN and SVGIG (reference sequence).

This chain links TRBV7-9 with TRBJ1-2, with 8 bases matching TRBD1. Germline V gene data show CDR1 as SEHNR and CDR2 as FQNEAQ (reference sequence). V was pared by 5 bases and J by 2 bases, with 4 bases of the junction left unmatched. The CDR3 has 14 amino acids. The chain's CDR3 is CASSPGQGNYGYTF. The CDR3 DNA reads as TGTGCCAGCAGCCCCGGACAGGGCAACTATGGCTACACCTTC.

The V and J genes are TRBV5-6 and TRBJ2-7, with D perhaps TRBD2 (7 bases). The CDR3 extends over 14 amino acids. Per the germline V gene, CDR1 is SGHDT and CDR2 is YYEEEE. The V and J ends lost 4 bases and 0 bases respectively, with 11 bases between them. The CDR3 DNA reads as TGTGCCAGCAGCCTCGGGGGGCCCTCCTACGAGCAGTACTTC. This encodes CASSLGGPSYEQYF.

The chain carries TRBV18 and TRBJ1-6; no reliable D call. The CDR3 spans 13 residues. Trimming left V 11 bases short and J 3 bases short, with 11 bases between. CDR1 and CDR2 (germline): KGHSH, LQKENI. CDR3 region: CAATAGYNSPLHF. Written as DNA, the CDR3 is TGTGCCGCCACGGCGGGCTATAATTCACCCCTCCACTTT.

This clone has only a few counts. This chain links TRBV5-1 with TRBJ1-2; D unresolved. This CDR3 is built from 13 residues. V lost 4 bases and J 8 bases, leaving 15 bases between the germline ends. The germline V gene encodes CDR1 SGHRS and CDR2 YFSETQ. The DNA of the CDR3 is TGCGCCAGCAGCCCCGAAAACCTCCGGGGCTACACCTTC. Translated: CASSPENLRGYTF. Combining the CDR3 with reference TRBV5-1 and TRBJ1-2 gives the whole variable domain KAGVTQTPRYLIKTRGQQVTLSCSPISGHRSVSWYQQTPGQGLQFLFEYFSETQRNKGNFPGRFSGRQFSNSRSEMNVSTLELGDSALYLCASSPENLRGYTFGSGTRLTVV.

This sequence joins TRBV12-3 or TRBV12-4 and TRBJ2-5; 8 bases fit TRBD2. V lost 6 bases and J lost 13; bases outside the gene matches: 10. The CDR3 is 12 amino acids. The CDR3 here is CASRGDGLASYF. In DNA, the CDR3 is TGTGCCAGCAGGGGGGATGGACTAGCCTCGTACTTC.

V gene TRBV5-1 combines with J gene TRBJ1-2, with D unresolved. CDR1 and CDR2 from the germline V gene are SGHRS and YFSETQ. Trimming left V 3 bases short and J 5 bases short, with 17 bases between. This CDR3 spans 15 amino acids. The CDR3: CASSSRGQLAYGYTF. The CDR3 region has the DNA TGCGCCAGCAGCTCTCGGGGTCAGCTAGCTTATGGCTACACCTTC. Using reference TRBV5-1 and TRBJ1-2 for the parts outside the CDR3, the full variable domain is KAGVTQTPRYLIKTRGQQVTLSCSPISGHRSVSWYQQTPGQGLQFLFEYFSETQRNKGNFPGRFSGRQFSNSRSEMNVSTLELGDSALYLCASSSRGQLAYGYTFGSGTRLTVV.

The rearrangement joins TRBV11-3 to TRBJ1-4; D possibly corresponds to TRBD1 (5 bases). The CDR3 spans 16 residues. V was pared by 3 bases and J by 2 bases, with 13 bases between. Germline V gene lookup returns CDR1 SGHNT and CDR2 YENEEA. The CDR3 sequence is CASSFLTGSTNEKLFF. For the CDR3, the DNA is TGTGCCAGCAGCTTCCTCACAGGTTCCACTAATGAAAAACTGTTTTTT.